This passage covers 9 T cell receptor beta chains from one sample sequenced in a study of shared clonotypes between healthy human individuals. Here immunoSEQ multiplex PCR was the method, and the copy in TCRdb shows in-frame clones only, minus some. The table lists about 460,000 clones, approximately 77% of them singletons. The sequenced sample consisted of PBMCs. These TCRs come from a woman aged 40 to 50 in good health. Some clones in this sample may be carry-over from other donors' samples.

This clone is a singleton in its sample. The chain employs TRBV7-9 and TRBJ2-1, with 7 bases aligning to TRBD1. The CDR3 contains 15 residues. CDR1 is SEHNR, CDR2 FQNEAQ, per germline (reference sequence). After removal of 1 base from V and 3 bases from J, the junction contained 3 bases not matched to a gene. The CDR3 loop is CASSLGQGYYNEQFF. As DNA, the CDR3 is TGTGCCAGCAGCTTAGGACAGGGCTACTACAATGAGCAGTTCTTC.

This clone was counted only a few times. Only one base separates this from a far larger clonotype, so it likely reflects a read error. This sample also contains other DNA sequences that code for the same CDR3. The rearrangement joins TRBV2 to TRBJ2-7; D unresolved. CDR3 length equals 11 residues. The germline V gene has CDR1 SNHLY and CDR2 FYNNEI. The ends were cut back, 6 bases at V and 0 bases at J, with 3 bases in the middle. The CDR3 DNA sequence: TGTGCCAGCAGGAACTCCTACGAGCAGTACTTC. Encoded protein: CASRNSYEQYF.

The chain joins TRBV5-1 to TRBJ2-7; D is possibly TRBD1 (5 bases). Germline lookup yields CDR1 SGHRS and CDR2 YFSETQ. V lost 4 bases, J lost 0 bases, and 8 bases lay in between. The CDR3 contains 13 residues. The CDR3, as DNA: TGCGCCAGCAGCCCAGGGTCCTCCTACGAGCAGTACTTC. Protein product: CASSPGSSYEQYF.

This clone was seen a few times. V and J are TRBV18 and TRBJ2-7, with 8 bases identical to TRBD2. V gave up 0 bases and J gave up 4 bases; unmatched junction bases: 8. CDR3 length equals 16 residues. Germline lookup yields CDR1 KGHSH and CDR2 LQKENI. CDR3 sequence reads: CASSPPGSGTVYEQYF. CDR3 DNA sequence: TGTGCCAGCTCACCACCGGGTAGCGGGACTGTATACGAGCAGTACTTC. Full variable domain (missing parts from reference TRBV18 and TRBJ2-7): NAGVMQNPRHLVRRRGQEARLRCSPMKGHSHVYWYRQLPEEGLKFMVYLQKENIIDESGMPKERFSAEFPKEGPSILRIQQVVRGDSAAYFCASSPPGSGTVYEQYFGPGTRLTVT.

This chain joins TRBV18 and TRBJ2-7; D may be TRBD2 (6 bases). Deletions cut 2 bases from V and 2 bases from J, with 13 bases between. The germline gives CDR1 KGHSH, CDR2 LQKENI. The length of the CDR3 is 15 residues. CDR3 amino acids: CASSPRSGAPYEQYF. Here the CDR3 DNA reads TGTGCCAGCTCACCAAGATCGGGAGCCCCCTACGAGCAGTACTTC.

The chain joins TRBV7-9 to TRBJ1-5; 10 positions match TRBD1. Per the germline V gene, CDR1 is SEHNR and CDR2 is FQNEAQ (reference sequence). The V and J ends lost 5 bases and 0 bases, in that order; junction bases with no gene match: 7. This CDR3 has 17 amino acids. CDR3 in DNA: TGTGCCAGCAGCCCACGAAGGGACAGGGGTAGCAATCAGCCCCAGCATTTT. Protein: CASSPRRDRGSNQPQHF.

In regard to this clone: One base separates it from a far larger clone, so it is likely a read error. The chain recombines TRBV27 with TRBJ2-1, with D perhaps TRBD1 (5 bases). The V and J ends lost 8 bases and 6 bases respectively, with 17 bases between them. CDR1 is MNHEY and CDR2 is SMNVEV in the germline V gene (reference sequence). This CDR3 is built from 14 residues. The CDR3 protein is CASVRPQGGNEQFF. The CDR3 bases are TGTGCCAGCGTACGTCCGCAGGGCGGCAATGAGCAGTTCTTC.

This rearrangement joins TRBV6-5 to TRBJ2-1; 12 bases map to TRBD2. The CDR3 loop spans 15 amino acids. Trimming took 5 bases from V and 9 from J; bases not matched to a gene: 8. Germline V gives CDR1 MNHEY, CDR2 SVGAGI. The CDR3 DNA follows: TGTGCCAGCAGTCTTCGACTAGCGGGAGATGCTGAGCAGTTCTTC. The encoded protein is CASSLRLAGDAEQFF.

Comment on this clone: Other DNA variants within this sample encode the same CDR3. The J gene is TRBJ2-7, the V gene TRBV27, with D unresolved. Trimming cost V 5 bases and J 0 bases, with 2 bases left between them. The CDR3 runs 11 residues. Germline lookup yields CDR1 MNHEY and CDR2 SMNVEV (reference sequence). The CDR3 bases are TGTGCCAGCAGTAGCTCCTACGAGCAGTACTTC. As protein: CASSSSYEQYF.